The T cell receptor beta chain under discussion was sequenced for a study of T cell changes during pregnancy in multiple sclerosis. The table came from immunoSEQ multiplex PCR; TCRdb's copy has only in-frame clones and leaves some out. There are under 50,000 clones in the sample; approximately 93% occur only once, and about 8.3% lies in the top ten. The ends lost 3 bases at V and 5 bases at J; junction bases unmatched: 3. Germline V gene data show CDR1 as LNHDA and CDR2 as SQIVND (reference sequence). CDR3 length: 15 amino acids. The chain carries TRBV19 and TRBJ1-6, with 8 positions matching TRBD1. The clonotype originates from a female donor with multiple sclerosis, enrolled in a pregnancy study. Sample: CD8+ T cells from peripheral blood mononuclear cells, taken in the third trimester of pregnancy. In nucleotides, the CDR3 is TGTGCCAGTAGTATCCCGGGACAGGATAATTCACCCCTCCACTTT. Translation: CASSIPGQDNSPLHF.